This T cell receptor beta chain came from a study of blood T cell repertoires in COVID-19. Libraries were prepared by immunoSEQ multiplex PCR; TCRdb keeps only in-frame clonotypes and omits some of them. Of about 180,000 clones listed, around 88% are singletons. V lost 4 bases and J lost 5; bases outside the gene matches: 2. This CDR3 spans 12 amino acids. Germline CDR1 and CDR2: MNHEY and SVGEGT. The recovered donors of Cohort 3 showed two negative PCRs, clearance, or symptom resolution. The chain couples TRBV6-2 or TRBV6-3 to TRBJ2-7; 7 positions match TRBD1. This TCR was recovered from a woman in her twenties or thirties who had recovered from COVID-19. Input material: PBMCs or T cells enriched from blood (not recorded which). The CDR3 loop is CASSLQGDEQYF. The CDR3 nucleotides read TGTGCCAGCAGTTTGCAGGGGGACGAGCAGTACTTC.